This section outlines one T cell receptor (beta chain) sequence together with its context. Antigen specificity is unknown. These data come from a study of a mutant IDH1 vaccine in newly diagnosed glioma. About the research overall: Before enrollment, patients got radiotherapy alone, temozolomide alone, or mostly the combination. Regarding the study as a whole: Vaccine-induced responses were seen in approximately 93% of patients, spanning several MHC alleles.

Data came from immunoSEQ multiplex PCR; TCRdb stores just in-frame clones and leaves some out. The repertoire holds around 15,000 clones, with around four fifths as singletons. This CDR3 has 15 amino acids. The germline V gene has CDR1 MRHNA and CDR2 SNTAGT. Trimming removed 4 bases from V and 0 bases from J; junction bases left unmatched: 5. Regarding time point: baseline, week 1 (first vaccination visit). Treatment described: pre-vaccination baseline after standard-of-care therapy. This TCR was sampled from a man between 35 and 55 years old with glioma. This chain connects TRBV6-4 to TRBJ1-1, with 7 nucleotides matching TRBD1. Sample: PBMCs, taken from a glioma patient treated with radiotherapy, temozolomide or both. CDR3 residues: CASSAPGQLNTEAFF. The CDR3 region has the DNA TGTGCCAGCAGTGCCCCGGGACAGTTGAACACTGAAGCTTTCTTT.